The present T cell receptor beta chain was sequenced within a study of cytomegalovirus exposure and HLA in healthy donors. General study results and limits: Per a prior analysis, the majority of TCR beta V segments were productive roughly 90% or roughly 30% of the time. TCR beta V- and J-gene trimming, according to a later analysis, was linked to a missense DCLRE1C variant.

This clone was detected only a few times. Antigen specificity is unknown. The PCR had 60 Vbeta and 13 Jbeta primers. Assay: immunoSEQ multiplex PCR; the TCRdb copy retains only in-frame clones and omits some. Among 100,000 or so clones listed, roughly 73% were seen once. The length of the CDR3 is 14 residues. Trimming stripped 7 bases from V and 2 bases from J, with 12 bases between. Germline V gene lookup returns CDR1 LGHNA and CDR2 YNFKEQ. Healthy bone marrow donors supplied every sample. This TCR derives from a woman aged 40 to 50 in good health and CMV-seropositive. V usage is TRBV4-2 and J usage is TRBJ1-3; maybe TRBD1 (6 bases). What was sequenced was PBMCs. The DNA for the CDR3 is TGTGCCAGCACCCAGACAGGAACTGGAAACACCATATATTTT. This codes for CASTQTGTGNTIYF.